The present T cell receptor (beta chain) was sequenced within a study of shared clonotypes between healthy human individuals. General study results and limits: Limitation of the genetic and exposure-history diversity represented came from the few donors.

About this clone itself: Its antigen is not known.

It was across several immunoSEQ plates that each subset's genomic DNA was evenly split. Ten immunoSEQ deep assay plates were used to sequence unsorted PBMC DNA. Libraries were prepared by immunoSEQ multiplex PCR; TCRdb keeps only in-frame clonotypes and omits some of them. The data contain fewer than 650,000 clones, 75% to 85% of them singletons. CDR3 length equals 14 residues. Germline trimming cut 3 bases from V and 7 bases from J; bases unmatched to any gene: 6. CDR1 is SGDLS and CDR2 is YYNGEE in the germline V gene. The chain couples TRBV9 to TRBJ2-1, with TRBD1 matching 8 bases. The receptor's source is a woman aged 40 to 50 in good health. Some clones in this sample may be carry-over from other donors' samples. Sequencing input: PBMCs. CDR3 loop: CASSGGTGWNEQFF. CDR3 nucleotides: TGTGCCAGCAGCGGAGGGACAGGTTGGAATGAGCAGTTCTTC.